This entry lists 9 T cell receptor beta chains sequenced from one sample in a study of OX40 agonist ivuxolimab in advanced cancers. Clones were sequenced by immunoSEQ multiplex PCR, and TCRdb holds only the in-frame ones, with some missing. The table records around 60,000 clones, roughly three quarters of them present only once. The material sequenced was CD4+ or CD8+ T cells sorted from blood, taken in a trial of the OX40 agonist ivuxolimab. The receptors were gathered from an adult with an advanced solid tumor such as melanoma, head and neck, liver or kidney cancer.

The chain employs TRBV7-3 and TRBJ2-7; 8 positions match TRBD1. V trimming: 2 bases; J trimming: 1 base; junction bases outside the gene matches: 1. The CDR3 covers 14 residues. CDR1 is SGHTA, CDR2 FQGTGA, per germline. Written as DNA, the CDR3 is TGTGCCAGCAGCTTAGACAGGGGTTCCTACGAGCAGTACTTC. Its protein product is CASSLDRGSYEQYF.

The J gene is TRBJ1-2, the V gene TRBV7-9, with 10 bases fitting TRBD1. The V segment lost 4 bases and the J segment 8 bases; nucleotides outside the gene matches: 10. CDR3 length: 15 residues. Germline V lookup: CDR1 SEHNR, CDR2 FQNEAQ (reference sequence). CDR3 in DNA: TGTGCCAGCAGCTCCGTAGGACAGGGGGAAAGAGGCTACACCTTC. This encodes CASSSVGQGERGYTF.

The chain joins TRBV10-3 to TRBJ1-2; D perhaps matches TRBD1 (5 bases). V was shortened by 11 bases and J by 5 bases, with 24 bases between the two germline ends. The CDR3 runs to 15 residues. Germline CDR1 is ENHRY and CDR2 is SYGVKD. CDR3: CAHSPQGLWGYGYTF. CDR3 in DNA: TGTGCCCATTCCCCCCAGGGCCTTTGGGGTTATGGCTACACCTTC.

The J gene is TRBJ1-1, the V gene TRBV10-1; D not resolved. Germline V CDR1 and CDR2: WNHNN, SYGVQD (reference sequence). V lost 0 bases to trimming and J lost 10 bases, with 9 bases between them. The CDR3 runs to 12 residues. The CDR3 region is CASSESGGVAFF. Here the CDR3 DNA reads TGCGCCAGCAGTGAGTCGGGCGGCGTAGCTTTCTTT.

This clone was observed a single time. CDR3 sequence: CASSLRRQGSGDTQYF. As DNA, the CDR3 is TGTGCCAGCAGCTTGAGGAGACAGGGTTCAGGAGATACGCAGTATTTT. V and J are TRBV5-4 and TRBJ2-3, with TRBD1 identical over 7 bases. Trimming took 1 base from V and 5 from J; bases not matched to a gene: 10. CDR3 length equals 16 residues. Per the germline V gene, CDR1 is SGHNT and CDR2 is YYREEE (reference sequence).

This clone was observed a handful of times. The chain couples TRBV6-5 to TRBJ1-4; no firm D call. The CDR3 length is 15 residues. V was trimmed by 4 bases and J by 3 bases, leaving 12 bases between them. Per the germline V gene, CDR1 is MNHEY and CDR2 is SVGAGI. This CDR3 is CASSFQGSPNEKLFF. In DNA form, the CDR3 reads TGTGCCAGCAGTTTCCAAGGGAGTCCTAATGAAAAACTGTTTTTT.

The rearrangement links TRBV7-3 to TRBJ2-3; possibly TRBD2 for D (5 bases). Germline V lookup: CDR1 SGHTA, CDR2 FQGTGA. Trimming removed 5 bases from V and 6 bases from J, with 6 bases in between. The CDR3 runs to 11 residues. The CDR3 loop reads CASSTGDTQYF. The CDR3 coding sequence is TGTGCCAGCAGCACGGGGGATACGCAGTATTTT.

V and J are TRBV19 and TRBJ1-2, with 7 bases matching TRBD1. CDR1 LNHDA and CDR2 SQIVND come from the germline V gene (reference sequence). J gave up 7 bases and V 4 bases, and 6 bases lay outside the gene matches. CDR3 length: 13 residues. Here the CDR3 reads CASSSGQVVGYTF. The CDR3 nucleotides read TGTGCCAGTAGTAGCGGACAGGTTGTTGGCTACACCTTC.

The rearrangement joins TRBV18 to TRBJ1-2; 7 nucleotides align to TRBD1. Germline CDR1 reads KGHSH; CDR2 reads LQKENI. The junction had 3 bases not matched to a gene; V was cut back by 3 bases and J by 5 bases. The CDR3 extends over 13 amino acids. The CDR3 is CASSPGQTYGYTF. The CDR3 region has the DNA TGTGCCAGCTCACCGGGACAGACTTATGGCTACACCTTC.